This T cell receptor beta chain was obtained from a study of CD8 T cells in Susac syndrome. Study-level results: As the study acknowledged, the number of individuals who were part of its TCR sequencing and HLA analysis was relatively small.

The CDR3 covers 14 residues. Per the germline V gene, CDR1 is GTSNPN and CDR2 is SVGIG (reference sequence). Patients with stable or active relapsing-remitting disease, all of them treatment-naive, made up the multiple sclerosis controls. RNA totalling about 0.45 to 1 ug underwent reverse transcription with random hexamers. From the immunoSEQ multiplex PCR reads, TCRdb called clonotypes with MiXCR, one entry per CDR3 protein. This table holds 350,000 to 550,000 distinct CDR3 sequences, around 85% found once. A remark on this clonotype: Its antigen is currently unknown. The junction departs from the called germline gene at one end, perhaps through a read error.

The genes are TRBV30 and TRBJ1-2; D not certain. This TCR was sampled from a human donor with multiple sclerosis. Input material: CD8+ T cells from PBMCs. Here the CDR3 reads CARSEEDPNYGYTF. Here the CDR3 DNA reads TGTGCCCGGAGTGAGGAGGACCCTAACTATGGCTACACCTTC.